This T cell receptor (beta chain) was recovered during a study of Ad26.COV2.S vaccination and SARS-CoV-2 variants. The CDR3 sequence is 13 residues long. The ends were cut back, 0 bases at V and 6 bases at J, with 9 bases in the middle. Germline values: CDR1 SGHNT, CDR2 YYREEE (reference sequence). As for treatment: some 20 received Ad26.COV2.S at low or high dose, single or two shots; a few received placebo; per-sample allocation not given. After the first vaccine or placebo injection, samples were drawn on day 63. TCRdb's table, derived via immunoSEQ multiplex PCR, lists solely in-frame clones and lacks some. Of over 300,000 clones in the sample, 83% were seen once.

V and J are TRBV5-4 and TRBJ1-1; D gene ambiguous. Sequencing used peripheral blood, obtained in a trial of Ad26.COV2.S vaccine versus placebo. The sequence was obtained from a person aged 18-60 years who received the Ad26.COV2.S COVID-19 vaccine or a placebo. The CDR3 DNA reads TGTGCCAGCAGCTTGGGGTCGACTGCTGAAGCTTTCTTT. Translated: CASSLGSTAEAFF. Supplemented by reference TRBV5-4 and TRBJ1-1, the full variable domain reads ETGVTQSPTHLIKTRGQQVTLRCSSQSGHNTVSWYQQALGQGPQFIFQYYREEENGRGNFPPRFSGLQFPNYSSELNVNALELDDSALYLCASSLGSTAEAFFGQGTRLTVV.